A single sample is the source of the 27 T cell receptor beta chains below, sequenced in a study of blood T cells in healthy people across ages. Alongside a J-beta primer mix, a sample-barcoded 5' primer served in a second PCR lasting about 6 to 11 cycles. TCRdb independently ran MiXCR on the 5' RACE reads; one entry per CDR3 protein. The sample comprises about 1.8 million distinct CDR3 sequences, around half of which are singletons, and roughly 2% rests with the top ten. The sample comprised blood. These TCRs come from a woman in her forties in good health.

This clonotype was detected only a few times. The V and J genes are TRBV27 and TRBJ2-3; unclear D gene. V was pared by 3 bases and J by 4 bases, with 8 bases between. Germline V gene sequence: CDR1 MNHEY, CDR2 SMNVEV (reference sequence). This CDR3 is built from 13 residues. CDR3 loop: CASSFRRADTQYF. Written as DNA, the CDR3 is TGTGCCAGCAGTTTCAGAAGAGCAGATACGCAGTATTTT.

V is TRBV15 and J is TRBJ1-2; tentatively, D is TRBD1 (5 bases). In germline, CDR1 is LNHNV, CDR2 YYDKDF (reference sequence). V was pared by 0 bases and J by 8 bases, with 13 bases between. The CDR3 runs to 14 residues. CDR3 coding DNA: TGTGCCACCAGCAGAGAGGTGAGGGGTGGCGGCTACACCTTC. Its protein is CATSREVRGGGYTF. The variable domain in full, completed from reference TRBV15 and TRBJ1-2, reads DAMVIQNPRYQVTQFGKPVTLSCSQTLNHNVMYWYQQKSSQAPKLLFHYYDKDFNNEADTPDNFQSRRPNTSFCFLDIRSPGLGDTAMYLCATSREVRGGGYTFGSGTRLTVV.

Points on this clonotype: A read error is possible here, since a much larger clone lies one base away. This chain joins TRBV12-3 or TRBV12-4 and TRBJ2-5; 9 bases align to TRBD2. The CDR3 contains 15 residues. The V and J ends lost 2 bases and 11 bases, in that order; junction bases with no gene match: 12. DNA of the CDR3: TGTGCCAGCAGTTTAATGGCGGGGGGGAGGAATGAGCAGTACTTC. It encodes CASSLMAGGRNEQYF.

The chain is built from TRBV20-1 and TRBJ2-3; unclear D gene. Germline CDR1 is DFQATT and CDR2 is SNEGSKA (reference sequence). Trimming pared 5 bases from V and 2 bases from J, leaving 14 bases between. The CDR3 extends over 14 amino acids. The CDR3 region is CSAPPGRSTDTQYF. CDR3 DNA: TGCAGTGCTCCCCCAGGAAGGTCCACAGATACGCAGTATTTT.

The rearrangement links TRBV20-1 to TRBJ1-5; D ambiguous. The CDR3 is 19 amino acids. The ends were cut back, 0 bases at V and 2 bases at J, with 23 bases in the middle. Germline CDR1 reads DFQATT; CDR2 reads SNEGSKA (reference sequence). The CDR3 region is CSARDRILPMRIRNQPQHF. Written as DNA, the CDR3 is TGCAGTGCTAGAGATCGGATTCTTCCGATGCGTATCCGCAATCAGCCCCAGCATTTT.

This sequence joins TRBV20-1 and TRBJ2-7, with unresolved D. The CDR3 sequence is 10 residues long. Germline values: CDR1 DFQATT, CDR2 SNEGSKA (reference sequence). V was clipped by 3 bases and J by 7 bases, with 7 bases between them. CDR3 nucleotides: TGCAGTGCTAGTCGTGTGGAGCAGTACTTC. Its translation is CSASRVEQYF.

This clonotype was counted between two and nine times. The chain employs TRBV13 and TRBJ1-6, with D uncertain. The CDR3 contains 16 residues. The ends were cut back, 0 bases at V and 10 bases at J, with 16 bases in the middle. From germline, CDR1 is PRHDT and CDR2 FYEKMQ (reference sequence). CDR3 in amino acids: CASSLGSGVLGSPLHF. Written as DNA, the CDR3 is TGTGCCAGCAGCTTAGGCTCTGGGGTGCTGGGATCACCCCTCCACTTT.

This clonotype is a singleton in its sample. The chain couples TRBV24-1 to TRBJ2-4, with D perhaps being TRBD1 or TRBD2 (5 bases each). CDR3 length: 16 amino acids. Germline V gene data show CDR1 as KGHDR and CDR2 as SFDVKD. V was cut by 5 bases and J by 3 bases, with 16 bases left in between. CDR3 amino acids: CATSGRETGNKNIQYF. The CDR3 nucleotides are TGTGCCACCAGTGGCAGGGAGACGGGGAACAAAAACATTCAGTACTTC.

This CDR3 reads CASSQEESGGADYEQYF. The DNA of the CDR3 is TGTGCCAGCAGCCAAGAAGAAAGCGGGGGGGCGGATTACGAGCAGTACTTC. This chain joins TRBV4-2 and TRBJ2-7; TRBD2 agrees at 10 bases. The CDR3 has 17 residues. The ends lost 0 bases at V and 4 bases at J; junction bases unmatched: 9. Germline values: CDR1 LGHNA, CDR2 YNFKEQ.

The chain has TRBV6-6 and TRBJ2-3; the D is unclear. This CDR3 region has 14 residues. Trimming pared 2 bases from V and 4 bases from J, leaving 10 bases between. The germline V gene has CDR1 MNHNY and CDR2 SVGAGI (reference sequence). This chain's CDR3 is CASSYGRSADTQYF. The CDR3, as DNA: TGTGCCAGCAGTTACGGACGCTCCGCAGATACGCAGTATTTT.

The chain employs TRBV5-1 and TRBJ2-3; D gene ambiguous. CDR3 length: 12 residues. The V gene's germline CDR1 is SGHRS and CDR2 YFSETQ. V gave up 10 bases and J gave up 6 bases, with 15 bases separating them. CDR3 in DNA: TGCGCCGGCAATACCGTCGGGGATACGCAGTATTTT. As protein: CAGNTVGDTQYF. Filled out from reference TRBV5-1 and TRBJ2-3, the complete variable domain reads KAGVTQTPRYLIKTRGQQVTLSCSPISGHRSVSWYQQTPGQGLQFLFEYFSETQRNKGNFPGRFSGRQFSNSRSEMNVSTLELGDSALYLCAGNTVGDTQYFGPGTRLTVL.

The J gene is TRBJ2-1, the V gene TRBV9; D uncertain. The V end was cut by 4 bases, the J end by 7 bases, with 12 bases between. The CDR3 consists of 13 residues. Germline CDR1 reads SGDLS; CDR2 reads YYNGEE. The CDR3 DNA sequence: TGTGCCAGCAGCTACGAGGAGTCAAATGAGCAGTTCTTC. Its protein product is CASSYEESNEQFF.

The rearrangement uses TRBV29-1 and TRBJ1-2; D is uncertain. CDR1 SQVTM and CDR2 ANQGSEA come from the germline V gene. The CDR3 is 12 residues long. V shed 4 bases and J shed 3 bases, with 9 bases lying between them. This chain's CDR3 is CSVGQAYYGYTF. CDR3 DNA sequence: TGCAGCGTTGGCCAGGCCTACTATGGCTACACCTTC.

The table lists this clonotype with a count of one. The CDR3 DNA follows: TGCGCCAGCAGCTTGGAGGGACTCGATCAGCCCCAGCATTTT. Translating gives CASSLEGLDQPQHF. The chain joins TRBV5-1 to TRBJ1-5, with a weak D call TRBD1 (5 bases). The CDR3 is 14 residues long. The germline V gene has CDR1 SGHRS and CDR2 YFSETQ. V lost 0 bases and J 5 bases, leaving 9 bases between the germline ends.

This clonotype was observed once. V and J are TRBV4-2 and TRBJ1-2; D uncertain. V lost 2 bases to trimming and J lost 2 bases, with 21 bases between them. Germline CDR1 is LGHNA and CDR2 is YNFKEQ. This CDR3 is built from 18 residues. CDR3 in DNA: TGTGCCAGCAGCCAACCCTCAAGGAAGGACGGCACAAACTATGGCTACACCTTC. It is translated as CASSQPSRKDGTNYGYTF.

CDR3 in amino acids: CASSQGLAKYRAYNEQFF. In DNA, the CDR3 is TGTGCCAGCAGCCAAGGACTAGCAAAATACAGGGCCTACAATGAGCAGTTCTTC. V is TRBV14 and J is TRBJ2-1, with a weak D call TRBD2 (7 bases). V was pared by 1 base and J by 2 bases, with 18 bases between. CDR3 length: 18 amino acids. Germline V lookup: CDR1 SGHDN, CDR2 FVKESK.

The chain is built from TRBV4-2 and TRBJ1-1, with D tentatively TRBD1 (5 bases). Germline CDR1 reads LGHNA; CDR2 reads YNFKEQ. V was trimmed by 3 bases and J by 0 bases, leaving 17 bases between them. CDR3 length: 17 residues. This chain's CDR3 is CASSQDPPGPMNTEAFF. Here the CDR3 DNA reads TGTGCCAGCAGCCAGGATCCCCCGGGACCCATGAACACTGAAGCTTTCTTT.

V and J are TRBV7-6 and TRBJ2-7, with 7 bases fitting TRBD1. The end of the DNA is better explained by TRBJ2-1, so the J call may be wrong. The CDR3 has 19 residues. Germline CDR1 is SGHVS and CDR2 is FNYEAQ. CDR3 sequence reads: CASSSNPLTGVASSYEQFF. The CDR3 bases are TGTGCCAGCAGCTCGAACCCTTTAACAGGGGTAGCAAGCTCCTACGAGCAGTTCTTC.

As to this clonotype: This clone may be a read error of a much larger clone one base away. This chain uses TRBV7-2 with TRBJ2-4; D ambiguous. Germline loops: CDR1 SGHTA, CDR2 FQGNSA. CDR3 length: 15 amino acids. Between the trimmed V and J ends, which lost 3 bases and 3 bases, there was a span of 12 bases. CDR3 sequence: CASSFATGYKNIQYF. The CDR3 nucleotides are TGTGCCAGCAGCTTCGCGACTGGCTACAAAAACATTCAGTACTTC.

The chain's CDR3 is CASSLERGLLKTQYF. The CDR3 DNA is TGTGCCAGCAGCTTAGAGCGTGGCCTTCTAAAGACCCAGTACTTC. This sequence joins TRBV7-2 and TRBJ2-5; no clear D gene. Germline CDR1 and CDR2: SGHTA and FQGNSA. The CDR3 extends over 15 amino acids. Trimming shortened V by 1 base and J by 6 bases, and 15 bases separated the two germline ends.

Only a few counts were recorded for this clonotype. The genes are TRBV6-2 or TRBV6-3 and TRBJ1-2, with D uncertain. This CDR3 is 16 amino acids long. CDR1 and CDR2 (germline): MNHEY, SVGEGT. Trimming shortened V by 2 bases and J by 7 bases, and 20 bases separated the two germline ends. This chain's CDR3 is CASSYPSLTVVRGYTF. The CDR3 DNA follows: TGTGCCAGCAGTTACCCCTCCTTGACCGTAGTGCGTGGCTACACCTTC.

The chain uses TRBV20-1 and TRBJ1-2; D might be TRBD1 (6 bases). This CDR3 region has 14 residues. Per germline, CDR1 DFQATT and CDR2 SNEGSKA (reference sequence). V lost 0 bases and J lost 7, with 15 bases in between. The CDR3 loop is CSAREGGEVGGYTF. The CDR3 DNA reads TGCAGTGCTAGAGAAGGGGGAGAGGTTGGTGGCTACACCTTC.

To note about this clonotype: Germline is not matched at one junction end, which may reflect a read error. J is TRBJ2-7 and V is TRBV7-9; maybe TRBD2 (6 bases). The germline V gene has CDR1 SEHNR and CDR2 FQNEAQ (reference sequence). This CDR3 has 16 amino acids. The CDR3, as DNA: TGTGCCAGCGGCTTAGTTATCGGGACTTCTCGGGACGAGCAGTACTTC. Residues: CASGLVIGTSRDEQYF.

This clonotype turned up a few times. This sequence joins TRBV12-3 or TRBV12-4 and TRBJ2-1; no clear D. The V end lost 5 bases, the J end lost 0 bases, and 14 bases lay between the germline ends. This CDR3 is built from 16 residues. The CDR3: CASSPRGYSSYNEQFF. The DNA for the CDR3 is TGTGCCAGCAGTCCCCGTGGTTACAGCTCCTACAATGAGCAGTTCTTC.

Only a few counts were recorded for this clonotype. V is TRBV27 and J is TRBJ1-2; no definite D call. Trimming removed 3 bases at V and 2 bases at J, with 10 bases between. This CDR3 spans 14 amino acids. CDR1 MNHEY and CDR2 SMNVEV come from the germline V gene (reference sequence). CDR3 sequence reads: CASSFNHANYGYTF. The CDR3 region has the DNA TGTGCCAGCAGTTTCAATCATGCCAACTATGGCTACACCTTC.

A few counts support this clonotype. CDR3 nucleotide sequence: TGCGCCAGCAGCCAAGATGAACAACAGTACGAGCAGTACTTC. Its translation is CASSQDEQQYEQYF. The chain is built from TRBV4-3 and TRBJ2-7; D is uncertain. V dropped 0 bases and J dropped 4 bases, with 10 bases sitting between them. CDR1 is LGHNA and CDR2 is YSLEER in the germline V gene. This CDR3 is 14 amino acids long.

This clonotype occurred a few times. J is TRBJ1-2 and V is TRBV24-1; 10 bases are shared with TRBD1. V dropped 4 bases and J dropped 2; count of bases not matched to a gene: 9. Per the germline V gene, CDR1 is KGHDR and CDR2 is SFDVKD. CDR3 length equals 17 residues. CDR3 DNA: TGTGCCACCAGTGACCCGTTAACGGGACAGGGGAACTATGGCTACACCTTC. This encodes CATSDPLTGQGNYGYTF.